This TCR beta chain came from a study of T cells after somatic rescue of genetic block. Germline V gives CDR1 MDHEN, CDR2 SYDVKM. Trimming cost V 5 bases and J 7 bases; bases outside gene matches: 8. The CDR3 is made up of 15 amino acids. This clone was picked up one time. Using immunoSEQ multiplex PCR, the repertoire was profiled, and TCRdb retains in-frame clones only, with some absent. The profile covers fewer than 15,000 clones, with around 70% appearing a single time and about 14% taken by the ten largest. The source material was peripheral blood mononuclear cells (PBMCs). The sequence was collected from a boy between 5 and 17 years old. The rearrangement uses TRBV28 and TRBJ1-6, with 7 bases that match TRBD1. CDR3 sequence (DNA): TGTGCCAGCAGTCCCGCGGACAGGAGGAATTCACCCCTCCACTTT. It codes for CASSPADRRNSPLHF.